These T cell receptor beta chains were read from a single sample in a study of T-cell memory formation after mild COVID-19. TCRdb fed the 5' RACE reads into MiXCR, producing one record per CDR3 protein. The sample holds around 510,000 distinct CDR3 sequences; about a fifth are singletons and the top ten take under 8.5%. Input material: PBMCs or a T cell subset sorted from them (not recorded which). These receptors were obtained from an adult woman who had mild COVID-19 (a few samples of this study predate the infection). Cell type and time point are not known. Both conserved end residues are part of each CDR3. A D gene is named only where the DNA matches it firmly. Some rows mark clone size as missing; the rest say once, few, many or name a class of expanded clone.

j_call d_call v_call clone_size cdr3_nt cdr3_aa
TRBJ2-7 . TRBV2 few TGTGCCAGCAGTGATCTGTCGTCCTACGAGCAGTACTTC CASSDLSSYEQYF
TRBJ1-1 . TRBV12-3/TRBV12-4 few TGTGCCAGCAGTTTACCCCCAGTGGATGAAGCTTTCTTT CASSLPPVDEAFF
TRBJ2-5 . TRBV6-7 . TGTGTTGGCCGAACTGAGACCCAGTACTTC CVGRTETQYF
TRBJ2-2 . TRBV7-2 few TGTGCCAGCAGCCCATGGGCGGGCGCCGGGGAGCTGTTTTTT CASSPWAGAGELFF
TRBJ1-2 . TRBV20-1 few TGCAGTGCTAGAGAGTTGTCAGGGGAAGGCTACACCTTC CSARELSGEGYTF
TRBJ1-6 . TRBV12-3/TRBV12-4 . TGTGCCAGCAGTTTATCTGGTTCACCCCTCCACTTT CASSLSGSPLHF
TRBJ1-4 . TRBV7-9 . TGTGCCAGCAGCAGAGGAGCGACCGATGAAAAACTGTCTTTT CASSRGATDEKLSF
TRBJ2-7 . TRBV7-9 few TGTGCCAGCAGCCCGCCAGTAAGTTGGGACGAGCAGTACTTC CASSPPVSWDEQYF
TRBJ1-1 . TRBV20-1 . TGCAGTGCTAGAAAACCGGGCTCGAACACTGAAGCTTTCTTT CSARKPGSNTEAFF
TRBJ2-7 . TRBV5-5 few TGTGCCAGCAGCTTGTCCCCAGCCAACGAGCAGTACTTC CASSLSPANEQYF
TRBJ1-2 . TRBV5-6 . TGTGCCAGCAGCTTGATGCAGGGCGACTATGGCTACACCTTC CASSLMQGDYGYTF
TRBJ2-5 TRBD2 TRBV6-2/TRBV6-3 . TGTGCCAGCATGCCTCGGCGGATGGCGGGAGAAGAGACCCAGTACTTC CASMPRRMAGEETQYF
TRBJ2-5 TRBD2 TRBV12-3/TRBV12-4 . TGTGCCAGCAGTTTATGGGGCGGGGGGGCCGTGGAGACCCAGTACTTC CASSLWGGGAVETQYF
TRBJ1-4 TRBD1 TRBV24-1 . TGTGCCACCAGTGATGCAGCCGGGACAGGGGCTTATAATGAAAAACTGTTTTTT CATSDAAGTGAYNEKLFF
TRBJ2-1 . TRBV18 few TGTGCCAGCTCACCGGACTGGTCCAATGAGCAGTTCTTC CASSPDWSNEQFF